Below, 32 T cell receptor beta chains from the same sample are listed, as sequenced in a study of cytomegalovirus exposure and HLA in healthy donors. In the PCR, 60 Vbeta and 13 Jbeta primers were used. The protocol was immunoSEQ multiplex PCR, while the TCRdb copy is restricted to in-frame clones and leaves out a portion. This sample has under 150,000 clones, with roughly two thirds found just once. Input material: PBMCs. The receptors stem from a young man in good health and CMV-seropositive.

This clone was counted a single time. The genes are TRBV18 and TRBJ1-2; a weak D match, TRBD1 (6 bases). Looked up from germline, CDR1 is KGHSH and CDR2 is LQKENI. The CDR3 runs to 13 residues. Trimming removed 2 bases at V and 8 bases at J, with 12 bases between. CDR3 sequence reads: CASSPDTGSGYTF. Here the CDR3 DNA reads TGTGCCAGCTCACCAGATACAGGGTCGGGCTACACCTTC.

This rearrangement joins TRBV7-5 to TRBJ1-5. TRBV7-5 counts as a pseudogene. The CDR3 loop spans 17 amino acids. CDR3 residues: CVRSSLGGRNSNQPQHF. CDR3 in DNA: TGTGTCAGAAGCTCCTTGGGGGGACGTAATAGCAATCAGCCCCAGCATTTT.

The gene calls are TRBV5-1 and TRBJ2-3, with TRBD2 as a possible D gene (5 bases). The CDR3 extends over 16 amino acids. In germline, CDR1 is SGHRS, CDR2 YFSETQ. The V and J ends lost 2 bases and 2 bases respectively, with 15 bases between them. Written as DNA, the CDR3 is TGCGCCAGCAGCTTCATAGGAGGAGGAACCACAGATACGCAGTATTTT. This codes for CASSFIGGGTTDTQYF.

In its sample, this clone was seen a few times. The CDR3 coding sequence is TGCGCCAGCAGCTTGTTTAGCGGGGGGTCCGGGGAGCTGTTTTTT. This codes for CASSLFSGGSGELFF. The gene calls are TRBV5-1 and TRBJ2-2; 10 bases line up with TRBD2. The CDR3 totals 15 residues. Germline values: CDR1 SGHRS, CDR2 YFSETQ. V trimming: 1 base; J trimming: 6 bases; junction bases outside the gene matches: 3.

Of note for this clone: Within the sample, other DNA sequences also encode this same CDR3. V gene TRBV18 combines with J gene TRBJ2-5, with 12 bases aligning to TRBD2. Trimming at V came to 1 base and at J to 4 bases, leaving 1 base not matched to a gene. Germline assignment: CDR1 KGHSH and CDR2 LQKENI. CDR3 length: 15 residues. CDR3 sequence: CASSPRLAGAETQYF. The CDR3 DNA is TGTGCCAGCTCACCACGACTAGCGGGGGCAGAGACCCAGTACTTC.

The rearrangement links TRBV6-5 to TRBJ2-5; no clear D gene. CDR3 size: 13 residues. Germline V gene sequence: CDR1 MNHEY, CDR2 SVGAGI. The V gene lost 4 bases and the J gene lost 5 bases, with 11 bases spanning the gap. This CDR3 reads CASSSPRRETQYF. Written as DNA, the CDR3 is TGTGCCAGCAGTTCCCCTAGAAGGGAGACCCAGTACTTC.

The chain is built from TRBV15 and TRBJ1-5, with no clear D. CDR1 and CDR2 (germline): LNHNV, YYDKDF (reference sequence). The germline V and J ends were trimmed by 3 bases and 4 bases, with 4 bases remaining between them. The CDR3 loop spans 12 amino acids. The DNA of the CDR3 is TGTGCCACCAGCAGCCTTAATCAGCCCCAGCATTTT. This codes for CATSSLNQPQHF.

The chain carries TRBV11-2 and TRBJ2-7, with 7 bases fitting TRBD1. There are 14 residues in the CDR3. After removal of 1 base from V and 4 bases from J, the junction contained 4 bases not matched to a gene. Germline V gene sequence: CDR1 SGHAT, CDR2 FQNNGV. As DNA, the CDR3 is TGTGCCAGCAGCTTAGGGACAGGAGGTTACGAGCAGTACTTC. Its protein product is CASSLGTGGYEQYF.

Only one count was recorded for this clone. V gene TRBV4-2 combines with J gene TRBJ2-1; a possible D gene is TRBD2 (7 bases). The CDR3 runs to 18 residues. In germline, CDR1 is LGHNA, CDR2 YNFKEQ. Between the trimmed V and J ends, which lost 0 bases and 4 bases, there was a span of 19 bases. The CDR3, as DNA: TGTGCCAGCAGCCAAGATCGGGTGGGGGCGGGGGCTTACAATGAGCAGTTCTTC. Residues: CASSQDRVGAGAYNEQFF.

The chain uses TRBV27 and TRBJ2-7; TRBD1 might be the D (6 bases). The germline V and J ends were trimmed by 8 bases and 3 bases, with 14 bases remaining between them. Looked up from germline, CDR1 is MNHEY and CDR2 is SMNVEV (reference sequence). This CDR3 is built from 13 residues. The DNA of the CDR3 is TGTGCCAGCCGCACCAGGGGCGGCTACGAGCAGTACGTC. Translating it yields CASRTRGGYEQYV.

This chain uses TRBV6-1 with TRBJ2-7; 8 positions agree with TRBD1. The CDR3 has 14 residues. V gave up 6 bases and J gave up 4 bases; unmatched junction bases: 8. CDR1 is MNHNS, CDR2 SASEGT, per germline. The CDR3 nucleotides read TGTGCCAGCAGAGAGGGACAGGCGGGGTACGAGCAGTACTTC. Translating gives CASREGQAGYEQYF.

The V call is TRBV6-6, the J call TRBJ1-6, with 7 positions matching TRBD1. V shed 6 bases and J 9 bases; nucleotides not matched to a gene: 5. Germline loops: CDR1 MNHNY, CDR2 SVGAGI (reference sequence). The CDR3 loop spans 13 amino acids. The DNA of the CDR3 is TGTGCCAGCAGCAAACAGGGGAGTTCACCCCTCCACTTT. This translates into CASSKQGSSPLHF.

This chain's CDR3 is CASSRTEIRNTEAFF. CDR3 DNA sequence: TGTGCCAGCAGCCGAACAGAGATACGAAACACTGAAGCTTTCTTT. This chain connects TRBV6-5 to TRBJ1-1; D call uncertain. Germline values: CDR1 MNHEY, CDR2 SVGAGI. The CDR3 is 15 amino acids. V lost 6 bases and J 2 bases, leaving 16 bases between the germline ends.

The V call is TRBV7-8, the J call TRBJ2-5; 12 bases agree with TRBD2. The CDR3 extends over 18 amino acids. With V trimmed by 3 bases and J by 9 bases, 17 bases remained unmatched. Looked up from germline, CDR1 is SGHVS and CDR2 is FQNEAQ. The CDR3 here is CASSFHGGLAGTRGAQYF. Written as DNA, the CDR3 is TGTGCCAGCAGCTTCCATGGAGGACTAGCGGGAACCCGAGGGGCCCAGTACTTC. Filled out from reference TRBV7-8 and TRBJ2-5, the complete variable domain reads GAGVSQSPRYKVAKRGQDVALRCDPISGHVSLFWYQQALGQGPEFLTYFQNEAQLDKSGLPSDRFFAERPEGSVSTLKIQRTQQEDSAVYLCASSFHGGLAGTRGAQYFGPGTRLLVL.

The chain couples TRBV6-1 to TRBJ2-7; weak D call: TRBD2 (5 bases). The length of the CDR3 is 12 residues. V gave up 8 bases and J gave up 2 bases, with 10 bases separating them. Per the germline V gene, CDR1 is MNHNS and CDR2 is SASEGT. The CDR3 DNA reads TGTGCCAGCCTCGGGGAAGCCTACGAGCAGTACTTC. Amino acids: CASLGEAYEQYF.

Here the CDR3 reads CASSEQDRGWEDRGNQPQHF. In DNA, the CDR3 is TGTGCCAGCAGTGAACAGGACAGGGGATGGGAGGACAGGGGCAATCAGCCCCAGCATTTT. J is TRBJ1-5 and V is TRBV6-1; 9 positions agree with TRBD1. V was clipped by 2 bases and J by 2 bases; unmatched bases: 16. Looked up from germline, CDR1 is MNHNS and CDR2 is SASEGT. This CDR3 region has 20 residues.

The rearrangement joins TRBV19 to TRBJ1-3; 10 nucleotides agree with TRBD1. With V trimmed by 5 bases and J by 11 bases, 3 bases remained unmatched. There are 12 residues in the CDR3. Germline V gene data show CDR1 as LNHDA and CDR2 as SQIVND (reference sequence). CDR3 coding DNA: TGTGCCAGTAGTGGGACAGGGGTAGCCATATATTTT. Its translation is CASSGTGVAIYF. Together with reference TRBV19 and TRBJ1-3, the CDR3 gives the full variable domain: DGGITQSPKYLFRKEGQNVTLSCEQNLNHDAMYWYRQDPGQGLRLIYYSQIVNDFQKGDIAEGYSVSREKKESFPLTVTSAQKNPTAFYLCASSGTGVAIYFGEGSWLTVV.

The J gene is TRBJ1-6, the V gene TRBV15, with D hard to call. This CDR3 has 13 amino acids. V lost 0 bases and J 9 bases, leaving 6 bases between the germline ends. Germline V gives CDR1 LNHNV, CDR2 YYDKDF (reference sequence). The CDR3: CATSRDLRSPLHF. The CDR3 DNA reads TGTGCCACCAGCAGAGATCTGCGTTCACCCCTCCACTTT.

CDR3 sequence reads: CASSLGQKLYEQYF. CDR3 bases: TGTGCCAGCAGCCTGGGGCAGAAACTCTACGAGCAGTACTTC. J is TRBJ2-7 and V is TRBV11-2, with D possibly matching TRBD1 (5 bases). This CDR3 has 14 residues. CDR1 is SGHAT and CDR2 is FQNNGV in the germline V gene. V was shortened by 5 bases and J by 3 bases, with 14 bases between the two germline ends.

This clone was found a few times. CDR3 loop: CASRPVATNEKLFF. In DNA, the CDR3 is TGTGCCAGCAGGCCAGTGGCAACTAATGAAAAACTGTTTTTT. The V call is TRBV6-6, the J call TRBJ1-4; D is undetermined. V was pared by 6 bases and J by 0 bases, with 8 bases between. Per the germline V gene, CDR1 is MNHNY and CDR2 is SVGAGI (reference sequence). The CDR3 loop spans 14 amino acids.

The genes are TRBV27 and TRBJ2-6; 7 bases align to TRBD2. V was pared by 8 bases and J by 1 base, with 17 bases of the junction left unmatched. The CDR3 has 19 residues. The V gene's germline CDR1 is MNHEY and CDR2 SMNVEV (reference sequence). The CDR3 region has the DNA TGTGCCAGCCTCCCCGCTGTGGGGGGGATATTGTCTGGGGCCAACGTCCTGACTTTC. Translated, it gives CASLPAVGGILSGANVLTF. Combining the CDR3 with reference TRBV27 and TRBJ2-6 gives the whole variable domain EAQVTQNPRYLITVTGKKLTVTCSQNMNHEYMSWYRQDPGLGLRQIYYSMNVEVTDKGDVPEGYKVSRKEKRNFPLILESPSPNQTSLYFCASLPAVGGILSGANVLTFGAGSRLTVL.

This chain uses TRBV5-5 with TRBJ2-2, with 9 nucleotides matching TRBD1. This CDR3 spans 18 amino acids. Germline V gene lookup returns CDR1 SGHKS and CDR2 YYEKEE (reference sequence). V shed 4 bases and J 4 bases; nucleotides not matched to a gene: 14. CDR3 protein: CASSRRGQGLSSTGELFF. The CDR3 nucleotides read TGTGCCAGCAGCCGCCGAGGACAGGGGCTATCGAGCACCGGGGAGCTGTTTTTT.

This chain uses TRBV28 with TRBJ2-7; 8 nucleotides line up with TRBD1. The CDR3 is 14 residues long. The trim removed 4 bases at V and 7 bases at J, leaving 9 bases unmatched. Germline CDR1 is MDHEN and CDR2 is SYDVKM. CDR3 nucleotides: TGTGCCAGCAGTTCCGGACAGGGTACGCGGGAGCAGTACTTC. It codes for CASSSGQGTREQYF.

This clone was recorded once. The chain joins TRBV5-1 to TRBJ2-3; 11 bases map to TRBD1. Germline loops: CDR1 SGHRS, CDR2 YFSETQ. The CDR3 totals 16 residues. The J segment lost 4 bases and the V segment lost 5 bases, leaving 9 bases of the junction unmatched. CDR3 sequence reads: CASRGTGGALSDTQYF. In DNA, the CDR3 is TGCGCCAGCAGGGGGACAGGGGGTGCCTTATCAGATACGCAGTATTTT.

This clone was found once. This rearrangement joins TRBV6-1 to TRBJ1-1, with D perhaps TRBD1 (5 bases). Germline CDR1 reads MNHNS; CDR2 reads SASEGT. V lost 6 bases and J lost 2, with 10 bases in between. The CDR3 contains 13 residues. The CDR3 nucleotides are TGTGCCAGCAGGCTACAGGAAAACACTGAAGCTTTCTTT. Translation: CASRLQENTEAFF.

The genes are TRBV2 and TRBJ2-5; possibly TRBD2 for D (5 bases). The CDR3 is 14 residues long. Germline V gene sequence: CDR1 SNHLY, CDR2 FYNNEI. Between the trimmed V and J ends, which lost 4 bases and 5 bases, there was a span of 14 bases. CDR3 loop: CASSVQRPGETQYF. The CDR3 DNA reads as TGTGCCAGCAGTGTCCAGCGGCCCGGGGAGACCCAGTACTTC. The full variable domain, its missing parts supplied by reference TRBV2 and TRBJ2-5, is EPEVTQTPSHQVTQMGQEVILRCVPISNHLYFYWYRQILGQKVEFLVSFYNNEISEKSEIFDDQFSVERPDGSNFTLKIRSTKLEDSAMYFCASSVQRPGETQYFGPGTRLLVL.

The chain carries TRBV6-4 and TRBJ2-1, with 10 positions matching TRBD2. The CDR3 has 16 residues. V lost 3 bases to trimming and J lost 2 bases; unmatched junction nucleotides: 4. Germline lookup yields CDR1 MRHNA and CDR2 SNTAGT. CDR3 residues: CASSDASGGPYNEQFF. For the CDR3, the DNA is TGTGCCAGCAGTGATGCTAGCGGGGGACCCTACAATGAGCAGTTCTTC.

The chain carries TRBV28 and TRBJ2-7, with 7 bases fitting TRBD1. Germline V gives CDR1 MDHEN, CDR2 SYDVKM. V was clipped by 6 bases and J by 12 bases; unmatched bases: 8. The CDR3 runs 11 residues. CDR3 protein: CASSSDRWLYV. CDR3 bases: TGTGCCAGCAGCTCGGACAGGTGGTTGTACGTC.

The V call is TRBV11-2, the J call TRBJ1-1; 8 bases are shared with TRBD1. The CDR3 loop spans 13 amino acids. Germline V gene lookup returns CDR1 SGHAT and CDR2 FQNNGV. V lost 2 bases to trimming and J lost 4 bases; unmatched junction nucleotides: 0. In nucleotides, the CDR3 is TGTGCCAGCAGCTTAACAGGGGGCACTGAAGCTTTCTTT. Translation: CASSLTGGTEAFF.

This clone was seen only once. The chain joins TRBV30 to TRBJ2-5; D may be TRBD2 (6 bases). The CDR3 spans 18 residues. The V gene's germline CDR1 is GTSNPN and CDR2 SVGIG (reference sequence). Trimming pared 1 base from V and 5 bases from J, leaving 26 bases between. The CDR3 spells CAWSGRQSTSFWAETQYF. The CDR3 DNA is TGTGCCTGGAGTGGGAGGCAATCGACTAGTTTCTGGGCGGAGACCCAGTACTTC. Full variable domain (rest looked up from reference TRBV30 and TRBJ2-5): SQTIHQWPATLVQPVGSPLSLECTVEGTSNPNLYWYRQAAGRGLQLLFYSVGIGQISSEVPQNLSASRPQDRQFILSSKKLLLSDSGFYLCAWSGRQSTSFWAETQYFGPGTRLLVL.

This rearrangement joins TRBV30 to TRBJ1-3, with a weak D call TRBD1 (5 bases). In germline, CDR1 is GTSNPN, CDR2 SVGIG (reference sequence). V dropped 8 bases and J dropped 1 base, with 6 bases sitting between them. The CDR3 consists of 11 residues. The CDR3 DNA follows: TGTGCCCGGGGGTCTGGAAACACCATATATTTT. This encodes CARGSGNTIYF.

V gene TRBV27 combines with J gene TRBJ1-4, with D possibly TRBD1 on 5 matching bases. The germline CDR1 and CDR2 sequences are MNHEY and SMNVEV (reference sequence). Between the trimmed V and J ends, which lost 5 bases and 7 bases, there was a span of 20 bases. The CDR3 is 16 amino acids. This CDR3 is CASSPVWGDWIEKLFF. The CDR3 DNA reads TGTGCCAGCAGTCCCGTTTGGGGGGACTGGATTGAAAAACTGTTTTTT.